The clone carrying this T cell receptor (beta chain) is deemed medium-sized. CDR1 is MNHEY and CDR2 is SVGAGI in the germline V gene. The CDR3 runs 17 residues. V shed 2 bases and J shed 0 bases, with 11 bases lying between them. The sample is drawn from a study of T cell repertoires in aging, cancer and after chemotherapy. TCR beta rearrangements were amplified from peripheral blood genomic DNA. A mixed TRB-A/B primer pool amplified rearranged TRB by multiplex touch-down PCR. Each CDR3 protein is one row after TCRdb ran MiXCR on the multiplex PCR reads. The data show just over 9,000 distinct CDR3 sequences, with less than 25% seen just once and approximately 14% held by the top ten.

The genes are TRBV6-5 and TRBJ2-6, with D uncertain. The sample consisted of blood. This receptor was identified in a human donor with a blood cancer. The donor label of this sample is uncertain. The CDR3 loop reads CASSYEAANSGANVLTF. The DNA for the CDR3 is TGTGCCAGCAGTTACGAGGCGGCGAACTCTGGGGCCAACGTCCTGACTTTC.